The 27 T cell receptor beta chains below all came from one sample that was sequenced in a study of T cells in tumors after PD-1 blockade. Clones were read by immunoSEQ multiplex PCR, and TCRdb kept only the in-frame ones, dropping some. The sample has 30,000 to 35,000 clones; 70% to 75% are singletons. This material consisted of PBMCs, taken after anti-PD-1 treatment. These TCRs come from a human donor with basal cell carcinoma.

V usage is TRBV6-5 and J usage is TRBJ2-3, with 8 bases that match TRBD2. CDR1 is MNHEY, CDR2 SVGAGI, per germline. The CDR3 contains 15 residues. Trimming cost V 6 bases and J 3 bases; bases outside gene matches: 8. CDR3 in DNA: TGTGCCAGCAGCACTACGCCTAGCGGGACAGATACGCAGTATTTT. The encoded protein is CASSTTPSGTDTQYF.

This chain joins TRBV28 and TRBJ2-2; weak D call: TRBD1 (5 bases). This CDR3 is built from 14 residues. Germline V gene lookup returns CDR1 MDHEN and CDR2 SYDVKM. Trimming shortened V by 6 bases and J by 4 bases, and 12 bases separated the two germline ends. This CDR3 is CASRPDTPTGELFF. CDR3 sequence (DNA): TGTGCCAGCAGACCGGACACCCCCACCGGGGAGCTGTTTTTT.

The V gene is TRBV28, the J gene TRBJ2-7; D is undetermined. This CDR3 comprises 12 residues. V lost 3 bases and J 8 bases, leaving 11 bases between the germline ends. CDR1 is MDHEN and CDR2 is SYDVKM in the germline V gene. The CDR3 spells CASSFDPGQQYF. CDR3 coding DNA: TGTGCCAGCAGTTTCGACCCTGGACAGCAGTACTTC. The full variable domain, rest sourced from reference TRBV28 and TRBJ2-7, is DVKVTQSSRYLVKRTGEKVFLECVQDMDHENMFWYRQDPGLGLRLIYFSYDVKMKEKGDIPEGYSVSREKKERFSLILESASTNQTSMYLCASSFDPGQQYFGPGTRLTVT.

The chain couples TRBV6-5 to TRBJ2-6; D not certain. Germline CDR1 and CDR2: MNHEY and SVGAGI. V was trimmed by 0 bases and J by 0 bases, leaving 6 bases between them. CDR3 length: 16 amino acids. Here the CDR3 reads CASSYSDNSGANVLTF. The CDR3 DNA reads TGTGCCAGCAGTTACTCGGATAACTCTGGGGCCAACGTCCTGACTTTC.

CDR3 in amino acids: CASSSTGQGITDTQYF. The CDR3, as DNA: TGTGCCAGCAGTTCTACAGGACAGGGAATCACAGATACGCAGTATTTT. The chain recombines TRBV6-6 with TRBJ2-3; 8 nucleotides match TRBD1. The CDR3 sequence is 16 residues long. CDR1 and CDR2 from the germline V gene are MNHNY and SVGAGI (reference sequence). The J segment lost 2 bases and the V segment lost 4 bases, leaving 8 bases of the junction unmatched.

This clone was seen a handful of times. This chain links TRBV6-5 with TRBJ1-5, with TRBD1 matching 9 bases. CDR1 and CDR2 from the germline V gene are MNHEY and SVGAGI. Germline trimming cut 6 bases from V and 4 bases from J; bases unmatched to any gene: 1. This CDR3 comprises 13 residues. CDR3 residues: CASRGQGNQPQHF. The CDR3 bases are TGTGCCAGCAGGGGACAGGGAAATCAGCCCCAGCATTTT.

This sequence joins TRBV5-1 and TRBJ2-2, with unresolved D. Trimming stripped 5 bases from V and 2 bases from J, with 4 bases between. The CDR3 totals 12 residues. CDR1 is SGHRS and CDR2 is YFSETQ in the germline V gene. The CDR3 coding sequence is TGCGCCAGCAGTTATAACACCGGGGAGCTGTTTTTT. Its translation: CASSYNTGELFF.

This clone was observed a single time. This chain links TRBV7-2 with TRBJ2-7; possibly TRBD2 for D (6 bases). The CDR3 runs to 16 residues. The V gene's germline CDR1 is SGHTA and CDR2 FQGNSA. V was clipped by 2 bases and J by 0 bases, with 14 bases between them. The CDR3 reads CASSLTNGGLSYEQYF. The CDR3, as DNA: TGTGCCAGCAGCTTAACCAACGGGGGACTCTCCTACGAGCAGTACTTC.

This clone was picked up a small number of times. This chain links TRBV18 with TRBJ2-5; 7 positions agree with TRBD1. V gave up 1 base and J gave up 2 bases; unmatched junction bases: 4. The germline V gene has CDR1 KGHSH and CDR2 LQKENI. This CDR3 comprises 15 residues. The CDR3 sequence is CASSPQGALQETQYF. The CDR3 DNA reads TGTGCCAGCTCACCACAGGGGGCACTTCAAGAGACCCAGTACTTC.

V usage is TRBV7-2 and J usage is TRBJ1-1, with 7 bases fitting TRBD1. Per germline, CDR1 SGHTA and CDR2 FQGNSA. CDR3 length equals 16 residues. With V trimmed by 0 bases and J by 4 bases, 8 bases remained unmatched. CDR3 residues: CASSLAATGSSTEAFF. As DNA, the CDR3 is TGTGCCAGCAGCTTAGCGGCGACAGGGTCGTCCACTGAAGCTTTCTTT.

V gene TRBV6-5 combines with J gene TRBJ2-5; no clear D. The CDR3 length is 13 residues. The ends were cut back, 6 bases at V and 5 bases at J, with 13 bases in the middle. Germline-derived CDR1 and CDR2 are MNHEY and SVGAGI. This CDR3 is CASSRRLGETQYF. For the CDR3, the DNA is TGTGCCAGCAGCCGACGCCTGGGCGAGACCCAGTACTTC.

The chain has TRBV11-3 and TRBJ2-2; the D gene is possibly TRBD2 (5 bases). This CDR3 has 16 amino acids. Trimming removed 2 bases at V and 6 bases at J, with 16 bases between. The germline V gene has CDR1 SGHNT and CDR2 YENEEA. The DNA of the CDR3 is TGTGCCAGCAGCTTATCCTACAGTGAGGGCCCCGGGGAGCTGTTTTTT. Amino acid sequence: CASSLSYSEGPGELFF.

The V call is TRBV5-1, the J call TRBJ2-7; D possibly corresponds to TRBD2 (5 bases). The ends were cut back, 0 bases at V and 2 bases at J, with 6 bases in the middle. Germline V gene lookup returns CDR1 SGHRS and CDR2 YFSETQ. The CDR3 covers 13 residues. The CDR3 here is CASSLEGAYEQYF. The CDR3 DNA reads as TGCGCCAGCAGCTTGGAGGGAGCCTACGAGCAGTACTTC.

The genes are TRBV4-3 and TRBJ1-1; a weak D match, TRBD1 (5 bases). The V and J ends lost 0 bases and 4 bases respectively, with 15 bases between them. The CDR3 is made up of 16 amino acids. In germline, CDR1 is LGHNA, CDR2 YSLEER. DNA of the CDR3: TGCGCCAGCAGCCAAGAAAATAGGCGGGGGGGCACTGAAGCTTTCTTT. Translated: CASSQENRRGGTEAFF.

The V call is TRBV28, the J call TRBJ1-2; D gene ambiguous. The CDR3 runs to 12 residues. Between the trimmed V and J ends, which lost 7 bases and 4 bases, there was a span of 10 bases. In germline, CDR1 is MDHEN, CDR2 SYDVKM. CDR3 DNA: TGTGCCAGCACCACTGGGTCCTATGGCTACACCTTC. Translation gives CASTTGSYGYTF.

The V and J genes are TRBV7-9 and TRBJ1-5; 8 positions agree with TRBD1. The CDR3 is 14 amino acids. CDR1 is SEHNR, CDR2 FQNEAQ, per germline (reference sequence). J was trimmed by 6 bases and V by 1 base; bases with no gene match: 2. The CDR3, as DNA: TGTGCCAGCAGCTTAGGCCAGGGGGCTCAGCCCCAGCATTTT. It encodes CASSLGQGAQPQHF.

The CDR3 region is CASTLSVGALYEQYF. DNA for the CDR3: TGTGCCAGCACCTTATCCGTAGGGGCTCTCTACGAGCAGTACTTC. The rearrangement links TRBV27 to TRBJ2-7, with D maybe TRBD1 (5 bases). V was trimmed by 7 bases and J by 3 bases, leaving 19 bases between them. Germline V gives CDR1 MNHEY, CDR2 SMNVEV (reference sequence). CDR3 length: 15 amino acids.

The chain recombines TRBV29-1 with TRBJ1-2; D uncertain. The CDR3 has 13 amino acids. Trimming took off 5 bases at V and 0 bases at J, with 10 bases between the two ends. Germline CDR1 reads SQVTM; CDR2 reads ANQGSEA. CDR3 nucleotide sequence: TGCAGCGTTCCTCGAGATTCTAACTATGGCTACACCTTC. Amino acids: CSVPRDSNYGYTF.

The CDR3 nucleotides are TGTGCCAGTTATCAGGGGGCGCGAGGAGAGACCCAGTACTTC. This sequence encodes CASYQGARGETQYF. The rearrangement uses TRBV28 and TRBJ2-5; 8 bases fit TRBD1. Trimming took 9 bases from V and 4 from J; bases not matched to a gene: 10. In germline, CDR1 is MDHEN, CDR2 SYDVKM. The CDR3 consists of 14 residues.

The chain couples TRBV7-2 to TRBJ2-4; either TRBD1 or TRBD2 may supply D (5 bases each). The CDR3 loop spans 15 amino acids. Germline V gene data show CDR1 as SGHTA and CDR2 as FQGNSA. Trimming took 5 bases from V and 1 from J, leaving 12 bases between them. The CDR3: CASSHPEGAKNIQYF. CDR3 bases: TGTGCCAGCAGCCACCCCGAGGGGGCCAAAAACATTCAGTACTTC.

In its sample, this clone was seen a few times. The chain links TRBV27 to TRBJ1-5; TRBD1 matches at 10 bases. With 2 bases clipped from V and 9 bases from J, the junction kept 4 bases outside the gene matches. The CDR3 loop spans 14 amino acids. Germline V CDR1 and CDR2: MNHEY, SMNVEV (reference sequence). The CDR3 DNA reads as TGTGCCAGCAGTTTAAGGGGACAGGGGCTGCCCCAGCATTTT. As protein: CASSLRGQGLPQHF.

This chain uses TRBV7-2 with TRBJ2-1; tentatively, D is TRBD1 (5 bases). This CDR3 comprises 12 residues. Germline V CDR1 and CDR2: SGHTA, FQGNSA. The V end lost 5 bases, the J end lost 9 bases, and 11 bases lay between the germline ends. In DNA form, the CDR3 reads TGTGCCAGCAGCCAATTAGGGGTTGAGCAGTTCTTC. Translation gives CASSQLGVEQFF.

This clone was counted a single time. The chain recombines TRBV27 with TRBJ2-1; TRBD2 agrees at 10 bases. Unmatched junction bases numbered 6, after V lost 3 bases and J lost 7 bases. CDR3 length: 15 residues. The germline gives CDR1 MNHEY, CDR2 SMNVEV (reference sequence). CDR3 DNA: TGTGCCAGCAGTTTGCTCCCTAGCGGGGGAAATGAGCAGTTCTTC. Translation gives CASSLLPSGGNEQFF.

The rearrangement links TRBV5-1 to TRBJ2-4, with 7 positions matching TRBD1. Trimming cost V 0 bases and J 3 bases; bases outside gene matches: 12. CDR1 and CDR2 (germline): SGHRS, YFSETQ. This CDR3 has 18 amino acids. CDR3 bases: TGCGCCAGCAGCTTGGACCGGGGACAGAGACGTGGCAAAAACATTCAGTACTTC. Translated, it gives CASSLDRGQRRGKNIQYF.

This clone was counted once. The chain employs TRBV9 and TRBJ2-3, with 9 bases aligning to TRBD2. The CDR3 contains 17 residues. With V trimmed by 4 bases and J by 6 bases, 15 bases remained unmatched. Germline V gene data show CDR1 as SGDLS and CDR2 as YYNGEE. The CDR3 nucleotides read TGTGCCAGCAGCCAAACCCTTAGCGGGGGCCCTGGGGATACGCAGTATTTT. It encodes CASSQTLSGGPGDTQYF.

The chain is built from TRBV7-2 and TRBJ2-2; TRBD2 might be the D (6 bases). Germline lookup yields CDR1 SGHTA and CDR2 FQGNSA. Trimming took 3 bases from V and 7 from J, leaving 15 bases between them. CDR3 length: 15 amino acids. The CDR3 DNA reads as TGTGCCAGCAGCTTCAGCGGCCTGGGGGGCGGGGAGCTGTTTTTT. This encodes CASSFSGLGGGELFF.

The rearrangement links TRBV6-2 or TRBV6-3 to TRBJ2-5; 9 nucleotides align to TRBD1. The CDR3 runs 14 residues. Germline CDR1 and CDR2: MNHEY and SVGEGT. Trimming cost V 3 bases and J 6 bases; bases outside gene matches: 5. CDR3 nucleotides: TGTGCCAGCAGTTATTTCGGACAGGGGCAGACCCAGTACTTC. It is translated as CASSYFGQGQTQYF.